Each of the 8 T cell receptor beta chains below was sequenced from the same sample in a study of blood T cell repertoires in COVID-19. Profiling relied on immunoSEQ multiplex PCR, and the TCRdb table lists in-frame clones only, not all of them. In the table there are under 400,000 clones, 88% of which are singletons. The sequenced sample consisted of PBMCs or T cells enriched from blood (not recorded which). The receptors here all came from a woman aged 30 to 39 who had been exposed to COVID-19.

The CDR3: CASSLGLAGASGNEQFF. The CDR3 nucleotides are TGTGCCAGCAGCTTAGGGCTAGCGGGAGCTTCGGGAAATGAGCAGTTCTTC. The chain recombines TRBV7-9 with TRBJ2-1; 10 bases map to TRBD2. Germline V gene data show CDR1 as SEHNR and CDR2 as FQNEAQ (reference sequence). The CDR3 covers 17 residues. Germline trimming cut 1 base from V and 7 bases from J; bases unmatched to any gene: 10. The complete variable domain, with remaining parts taken from reference TRBV7-9 and TRBJ2-1, reads DTGVSQNPRHKITKRGQNVTFRCDPISEHNRLYWYRQTLGQGPEFLTYFQNEAQLEKSRLLSDRFSAERPKGSFSTLEIQRTEQGDSAMYLCASSLGLAGASGNEQFFGPGTRLTVL.

This sequence joins TRBV19 and TRBJ1-2; D might be TRBD1 (5 bases). The V gene's germline CDR1 is LNHDA and CDR2 SQIVND (reference sequence). V was pared by 4 bases and J by 8 bases, with 11 bases between. This CDR3 contains 12 residues. The DNA of the CDR3 is TGTGCCAGTAGTACCAGGGTCTGGGGCTACACCTTC. This gives the protein CASSTRVWGYTF.

This clone has just a few counts. This chain joins TRBV3-1 (or the pseudogene TRBV3-2) and TRBJ2-7; no reliable D call. Germline V gene sequence: CDR1 LGHDT, CDR2 YNNKEL (reference sequence). CDR3 size: 15 residues. Trimming shortened V by 1 base and J by 6 bases, and 16 bases separated the two germline ends. CDR3 sequence: CASSQVEPGLSEQYF. DNA for the CDR3: TGTGCCAGCAGCCAAGTGGAGCCGGGTCTTTCCGAGCAGTACTTC.

The chain uses TRBV5-1 and TRBJ2-5; D is perhaps TRBD1 (6 bases). CDR1 SGHRS and CDR2 YFSETQ come from the germline V gene. This CDR3 region has 14 residues. Trimming pared 2 bases from V and 3 bases from J, leaving 11 bases between. The CDR3 sequence: CASSFGQSKETQYF. In DNA, the CDR3 is TGCGCCAGCAGCTTCGGACAGTCCAAAGAGACCCAGTACTTC.

V gene TRBV5-1 combines with J gene TRBJ2-1, with D maybe TRBD1 (7 bases). Germline V gene data show CDR1 as SGHRS and CDR2 as YFSETQ. V lost 7 bases to trimming and J lost 7 bases, with 18 bases between them. This CDR3 is built from 14 residues. The DNA of the CDR3 is TGCGCCAGCGGATTCACAGGGGCGGGAAATGAGCAGTTCTTC. This gives the protein CASGFTGAGNEQFF.

The J gene is TRBJ1-6, the V gene TRBV28, with a possible D match to TRBD1 (6 bases). From germline, CDR1 is MDHEN and CDR2 SYDVKM. This CDR3 region has 14 residues. Deletions cut 3 bases from V and 6 bases from J, with 9 bases between. CDR3 coding DNA: TGTGCCAGCAGTTTGCCACAGGGTAATTCACCCCTCCACTTT. Protein product: CASSLPQGNSPLHF.

The chain carries TRBV5-4 and TRBJ2-7; 10 bases agree with TRBD2. The CDR3 runs to 14 residues. Germline trimming cut 5 bases from V and 1 base from J; bases unmatched to any gene: 3. In germline, CDR1 is SGHNT, CDR2 YYREEE (reference sequence). CDR3 region: CASRATSGSYEQYF. CDR3 bases: TGTGCCAGCAGGGCGACTAGCGGGTCCTACGAGCAGTACTTC.

This clone was recorded only once. The chain combines TRBV18 with TRBJ2-7; D is uncertain. Germline CDR1 and CDR2: KGHSH and LQKENI. The CDR3 has 15 residues. V lost 2 bases to trimming and J lost 3 bases, with 14 bases between them. DNA for the CDR3: TGTGCCAGCTCACCAGCTATAGTGAGCAACTACGAGCAGTACTTC. As protein: CASSPAIVSNYEQYF.